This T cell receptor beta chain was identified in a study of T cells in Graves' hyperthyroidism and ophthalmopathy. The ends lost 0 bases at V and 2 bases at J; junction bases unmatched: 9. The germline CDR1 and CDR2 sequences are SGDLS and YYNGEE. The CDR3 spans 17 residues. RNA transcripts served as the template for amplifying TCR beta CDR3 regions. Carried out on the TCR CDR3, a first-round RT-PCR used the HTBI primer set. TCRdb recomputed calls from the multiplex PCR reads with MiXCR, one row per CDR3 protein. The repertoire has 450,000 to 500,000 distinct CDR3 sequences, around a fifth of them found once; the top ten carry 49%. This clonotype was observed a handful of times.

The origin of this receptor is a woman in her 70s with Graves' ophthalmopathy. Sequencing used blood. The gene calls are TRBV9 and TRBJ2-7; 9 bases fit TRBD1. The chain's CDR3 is CASSVVLNRGLPYEQYF. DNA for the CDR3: TGTGCCAGCAGCGTAGTCCTGAACAGGGGGCTGCCCTACGAGCAGTACTTC.